This T cell receptor beta chain was captured by sequencing in a study of T-cell memory formation after mild COVID-19. Study details: TCR clusters showed largely donor specificity. Study-wide points: CD4+ contracting clones were found mainly in CM and EM, and CD8+ ones in EMRA.

Researchers used 5'RACE with constant-segment primers to make TCR alpha and TCR beta cDNA libraries that carry sample barcodes and UMIs. TCRdb called the 5' RACE reads again in MiXCR, with one record for every CDR3 protein. The table records approximately 480,000 distinct CDR3 sequences, over 15% of them present only once. This clonotype was seen a handful of times. Its antigen is not known. This CDR3 has 13 amino acids. Trimming pared 4 bases from V and 5 bases from J, leaving 9 bases between. CDR1 and CDR2 (germline): SGHVS, FQNEAQ. The chain couples TRBV7-8 to TRBJ2-1; D is unresolved. Material for sequencing was PBMCs or a T cell subset sorted from them (not recorded which). This clonotype was obtained from an adult woman who had mild COVID-19 (a few samples of this study predate the infection). Cell type and time point are not known. CDR3 protein: CASSSLLNNEQFF. The CDR3 coding sequence is TGTGCCAGCAGCTCACTCCTGAACAATGAGCAGTTCTTC.